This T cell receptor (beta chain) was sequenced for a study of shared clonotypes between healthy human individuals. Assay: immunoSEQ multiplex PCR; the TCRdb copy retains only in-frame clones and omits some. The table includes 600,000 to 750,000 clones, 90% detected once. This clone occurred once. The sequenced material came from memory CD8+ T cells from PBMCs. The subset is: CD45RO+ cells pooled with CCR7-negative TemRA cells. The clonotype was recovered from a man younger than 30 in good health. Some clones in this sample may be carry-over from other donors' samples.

Here the CDR3 DNA reads TGTGCCACCAGCAGAGATACCTCCTACGGGATCTCCTACGAGCAGTACTTC. As protein: CATSRDTSYGISYEQYF. This rearrangement joins TRBV15 to TRBJ2-5; D might be TRBD2 (5 bases). The DNA end lines up better with TRBJ2-7; the J call may be wrong. The germline V gene encodes CDR1 LNHNV and CDR2 YYDKDF (reference sequence). This CDR3 comprises 17 residues.